Listed here are 12 T cell receptor beta chains from one sample, sequenced in a study of shared clonotypes between healthy human individuals. Naive CD8 cells lacked CD45RO and underwent positive selection for CCR7, leaving out terminally differentiated effector memory CD45RA+ cells. Sequencing used immunoSEQ multiplex PCR; TCRdb keeps in-frame clones, though not all of them. The sample contains under 1 million clones, about 91% of which appear only once. The sequencing sample was made of naive CD8+ T cells sorted from blood. The receptors shown here come from a man aged 30 to 39 in good health.

This chain links TRBV5-1 with TRBJ1-1; D remains unclear. With 3 bases removed from V and 0 bases from J, the gap between germline ends came to 12 bases. CDR3 length: 15 residues. Germline V gene sequence: CDR1 SGHRS, CDR2 YFSETQ. This chain's CDR3 is CASSSRDGLNTEAFF. The CDR3 DNA reads as TGCGCCAGCAGCTCCCGGGATGGGCTGAACACTGAAGCTTTCTTT.

This clone has only one observation. V gene TRBV27 combines with J gene TRBJ2-7; D is possibly TRBD2 (6 bases). V gave up 3 bases and J gave up 0 bases, with 9 bases separating them. This CDR3 region has 14 residues. The V gene's germline CDR1 is MNHEY and CDR2 SMNVEV (reference sequence). The CDR3 region is CASSFSGNSYEQYF. CDR3 coding DNA: TGTGCCAGCAGTTTTAGCGGAAACTCCTACGAGCAGTACTTC.

The V gene is TRBV27, the J gene TRBJ1-4, with TRBD1 as a possible D gene (5 bases). The V and J ends lost 6 bases and 0 bases respectively, with 14 bases between them. The CDR3 totals 16 residues. Germline assignment: CDR1 MNHEY and CDR2 SMNVEV (reference sequence). CDR3 in amino acids: CASRSAGPATNEKLFF. CDR3 nucleotide sequence: TGTGCCAGCAGGTCGGCAGGGCCTGCAACTAATGAAAAACTGTTTTTT.

V and J are TRBV4-1 and TRBJ2-7; tentative D call: TRBD1 (5 bases). The germline V gene has CDR1 MGHRA and CDR2 YSYEKL. Trimming took 6 bases from V and 0 from J, leaving 9 bases between them. This CDR3 is built from 13 residues. The CDR3 sequence is CASSLTVSYEQYF. The CDR3, as DNA: TGCGCCAGCAGTCTGACAGTCTCCTACGAGCAGTACTTC.

This chain links TRBV5-8 with TRBJ1-3; no clear D gene. This CDR3 has 15 residues. CDR1 is SGHTS, CDR2 YDEGEE, per germline. V was trimmed by 0 bases and J by 2 bases, leaving 9 bases between them. The CDR3 spells CASSLGVLTGNTIYF. The CDR3 DNA follows: TGTGCCAGCAGCTTGGGGGTCCTAACTGGAAACACCATATATTTT.

As concerns this clone: A clone one base away is much larger, so this may be a read error. The chain carries TRBV6-9 and TRBJ1-1; D gene uncertain. Trimming removed 3 bases at V and 1 base at J, with 3 bases between. This CDR3 has 12 amino acids. Germline V lookup: CDR1 MNHGY, CDR2 SVAAGI. The CDR3 bases are TGTGCCAGCAGTTACTCGAACACTGAAGCTTTCTTT. Protein: CASSYSNTEAFF.

The genes are TRBV19 and TRBJ2-7; perhaps D is TRBD1 or TRBD2 (5 bases each). This CDR3 is built from 15 residues. The V end was cut by 5 bases, the J end by 0 bases, with 14 bases between. Germline CDR1 and CDR2: LNHDA and SQIVND (reference sequence). In nucleotides, the CDR3 is TGTGCCAGTAGTGCCTCCGGGACCCTCTCCTACGAGCAGTACTTC. This gives the protein CASSASGTLSYEQYF.

This sequence joins TRBV27 and TRBJ1-1; 7 bases map to TRBD1. Germline lookup yields CDR1 MNHEY and CDR2 SMNVEV (reference sequence). Unmatched junction bases numbered 3, after V lost 7 bases and J lost 1 base. The CDR3 is 13 amino acids. The CDR3 DNA reads TGTGCCAGCACCGGACAGGAGAACACTGAAGCTTTCTTT. Amino acid sequence: CASTGQENTEAFF.

V is TRBV5-5 and J is TRBJ1-2; weak D call: TRBD1 (5 bases). The CDR3 is 16 residues long. Trimming took off 6 bases at V and 3 bases at J, with 21 bases between the two ends. The germline CDR1 and CDR2 sequences are SGHKS and YYEKEE (reference sequence). Here the CDR3 reads CASIKRSRDGDYGYTF. DNA of the CDR3: TGTGCCAGCATCAAAAGGTCGAGGGACGGAGACTATGGCTACACCTTC. Supplemented by reference TRBV5-5 and TRBJ1-2, the full variable domain reads DAGVTQSPTHLIKTRGQQVTLRCSPISGHKSVSWYQQVLGQGPQFIFQYYEKEERGRGNFPDRFSARQFPNYSSELNVNALLLGDSALYLCASIKRSRDGDYGYTFGSGTRLTVV.

This chain connects TRBV11-2 to TRBJ1-1, with TRBD1 as a possible D gene (6 bases). The germline CDR1 and CDR2 sequences are SGHAT and FQNNGV. The CDR3 is 14 residues long. Trimming cost V 4 bases and J 0 bases, with 9 bases left between them. The CDR3, as DNA: TGTGCCAGCAGCTCCGGACAGCTGAACACTGAAGCTTTCTTT. Protein product: CASSSGQLNTEAFF.

With regard to this clone: An end of the junction differs from the germline gene, which may be a read error. The chain links TRBV4-1 to TRBJ2-1; D unresolved. Germline values: CDR1 MGHRA, CDR2 YSYEKL. The CDR3 runs to 13 residues. This chain's CDR3 is CASSPVAGGEQLF. CDR3 bases: TGCGCCAGCAGCCCCGTCGCCGGTGGTGAGCAGCTCTTC.

About this clone: Other DNA sequences in this specimen translate into the identical CDR3. The chain recombines TRBV2 with TRBJ2-5, with D tentatively TRBD1 (7 bases). V gave up 8 bases and J gave up 4 bases, with 11 bases separating them. The CDR3 length is 12 residues. The germline CDR1 and CDR2 sequences are SNHLY and FYNNEI. The CDR3 nucleotides read TGTGCCAGCCAGGGGGGACGAGAGACCCAGTACTTC. It encodes CASQGGRETQYF.